The entry below describes one T cell receptor (beta chain). Its specificity is unknown. Germline V gene sequence: CDR1 SEHNR, CDR2 FQNEAQ (reference sequence). This CDR3 is built from 17 residues. V shed 6 bases, J shed 7 bases, and the junction held 16 bases outside the gene matches. Repertoires were generated with immunoSEQ multiplex PCR, while TCRdb's copy carries only in-frame clones and drops some. The sample contains about 36,000 clones, more than 60% of which appear only once. These data are taken from a study of OX40 agonist ivuxolimab in advanced cancers. Study outcomes and limitations: On average, CD8+ T cells had more expanded clones than CD4+.

This clonotype originated in an adult with an advanced solid tumor such as melanoma, head and neck, liver or kidney cancer. The chain couples TRBV7-9 to TRBJ2-1; TRBD1 agrees at 9 bases. This specimen was CD4+ or CD8+ T cells sorted from blood, taken in a trial of the OX40 agonist ivuxolimab. As DNA, the CDR3 is TGTGCCAGCAGTACCGGGATAGGAACAGGGGGCTGGAATGAGCAGTTCTTC. It translates to CASSTGIGTGGWNEQFF.